This is a list of T cell receptor beta chains from one sample in a study of blood T cell repertoires in COVID-19. Clones were sequenced by immunoSEQ multiplex PCR, and TCRdb holds only the in-frame ones, with some missing. Among around 450,000 clones listed, 90% were seen once. Sequencing used PBMCs or T cells enriched from blood (not recorded which). The source is a man in his late teens or twenties who had recovered from COVID-19. CDR3s include the opening cysteine and the closing phenylalanine or tryptophan. The D gene is left open where the match is weak. Rows give clone size only sometimes, using once, few, many, or a class for an expanded clone.

cdr3_length,d_call,v_call,clone_size,j_call,cdr3_nt,cdr3_aa
14,TRBD2,TRBV2,NA,TRBJ2-7,TGTGCCAGCAGTGTGGTGAGCGGGAACTACGAGCAGTACTTC,CASSVVSGNYEQYF
16,NA,TRBV28,NA,TRBJ1-4,TGTGCCAGCAGTTTATCTGGGGCAGGTGGTCGGGAAAAACTGTTTTTT,CASSLSGAGGREKLFF
14,NA,TRBV14,few,TRBJ2-7,TGTGCCAGCAGCCAAGGACAGGAGACCTACGAGCAGTACTTC,CASSQGQETYEQYF
13,TRBD1,TRBV28,NA,TRBJ1-5,TGTGCCAGCAGACAGGGGCTCAAGCAGCCCCAGCATTTT,CASRQGLKQPQHF
17,TRBD1,TRBV2,NA,TRBJ1-4,TGTGCCAGCAGGATGGACAGGGAGGGATCGACTAATGAAAAACTGTTTTTT,CASRMDREGSTNEKLFF
15,TRBD1,TRBV27,NA,TRBJ1-1,TGTGCCAGCAGCCTTACCCGGACAGGGGGCACTGAAGCTTTCTTT,CASSLTRTGGTEAFF
18,TRBD2,TRBV11-2,NA,TRBJ2-1,TGTGCCAGCAGCTTAACCCCCTCGACTAGCGGTTCCTACAATGAGCAGTTCTTC,CASSLTPSTSGSYNEQFF
15,NA,TRBV7-9,NA,TRBJ1-6,TGTGCCAGCAGCCCCGGTCGACAGCATAATTCACCCCTCCACTTT,CASSPGRQHNSPLHF
15,TRBD2,TRBV27,NA,TRBJ2-2,TGTGCCAGCAGGGATAGCGGGACGCTAGCCGGGGAGCTGTTTTTT,CASRDSGTLAGELFF
13,NA,TRBV12-5,NA,TRBJ1-1,TGTGCTAGTGGTTTGGTAGGGGGCACTGAAGCTTTCTTT,CASGLVGGTEAFF
10,TRBD1,TRBV10-3,NA,TRBJ1-6,TGTGACAGGGGGGGATCACCCCTCCACTTT,CDRGGSPLHF
15,NA,TRBV5-1,NA,TRBJ1-3,TGCGCCAGCAGCTTGGGAGGAAACTCTGGAAACACCATATATTTT,CASSLGGNSGNTIYF
14,TRBD2,TRBV28,NA,TRBJ2-1,TGTGCCAGCAACGTGATAGCGGGAGACAATGAGCAGTTCTTC,CASNVIAGDNEQFF
12,NA,TRBV29-1,NA,TRBJ1-4,TGCAGCGCTGAAGGGCAGAATGAAAAACTGTTTTTT,CSAEGQNEKLFF
13,NA,TRBV6-5,NA,TRBJ1-1,TGTGCCAGCAGTTACGGCCCGGGCACTGAAGCTTTCTTT,CASSYGPGTEAFF
16,TRBD2,TRBV5-1,NA,TRBJ2-1,TGCGCCAGCAGCTTGGGGGCTATGGCGGGAGTGGATGAGCAGTTCTTC,CASSLGAMAGVDEQFF
16,TRBD1,TRBV4-1,NA,TRBJ1-4,TGCGCCAGCAGCCACTCACCGGGACAGGGGGATGAAAAACTGTTTTTT,CASSHSPGQGDEKLFF
16,TRBD1,TRBV18,NA,TRBJ1-1,TGTGCCAGCTCACCCAATCCGGGACAGTCATATACTGAAGCTTTCTTT,CASSPNPGQSYTEAFF
17,NA,TRBV21-1,NA,TRBJ1-5,TGTGCCAGCAGCAAAGTTATGGGGGGAGGGATCAATCAGCCCCAGCATTTT,CASSKVMGGGINQPQHF
16,NA,TRBV4-1,NA,TRBJ2-2,TGCGCCAGCAGCCAAGACGGAGGCAGTCCCACCGGGGAGCTGTTTTTT,CASSQDGGSPTGELFF
15,NA,TRBV11-2,NA,TRBJ2-3,TGTGCCAGCAGCTTAGCTCCCCAAAGGGGGGATACGCAGTATTTT,CASSLAPQRGDTQYF
15,TRBD1,TRBV9,once,TRBJ1-2,TGTGCCAGCAGCGCACGCTGGGACAGGGGGCATGGCTACACCTTC,CASSARWDRGHGYTF